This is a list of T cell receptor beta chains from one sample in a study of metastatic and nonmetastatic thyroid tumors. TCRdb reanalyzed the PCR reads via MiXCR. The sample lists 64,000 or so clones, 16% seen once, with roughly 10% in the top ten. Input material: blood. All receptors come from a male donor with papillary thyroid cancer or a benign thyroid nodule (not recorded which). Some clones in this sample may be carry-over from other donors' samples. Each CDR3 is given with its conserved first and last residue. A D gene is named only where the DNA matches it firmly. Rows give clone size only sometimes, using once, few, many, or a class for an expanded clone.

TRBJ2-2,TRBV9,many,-,CASSFSAGTRNTGELFF,TGTGCCAGCAGCTTTAGCGCTGGGACCAGGAACACCGGGGAGCTGTTTTTT
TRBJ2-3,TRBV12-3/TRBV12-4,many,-,CASIPGEQDTQYF,TGTGCCAGCATCCCAGGAGAGCAAGATACGCAGTATTTT
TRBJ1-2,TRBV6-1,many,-,CASSSMGGAYGYTF,TGTGCCAGCAGCTCTATGGGCGGAGCCTATGGCTACACCTTC
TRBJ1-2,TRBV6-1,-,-,CASSFLHGAYGYTF,TGTGCCAGCAGTTTTCTCCACGGGGCATATGGCTACACCTTC
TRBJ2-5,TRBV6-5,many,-,CASSYSKGWRETQYF,TGTGCCAGCAGTTACTCGAAGGGGTGGCGGGAGACCCAGTACTTC
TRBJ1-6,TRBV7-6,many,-,CASSLGGHYNSPLHF,TGTGCCAGCAGCTTAGGGGGACACTATAATTCACCCCTCCACTTT
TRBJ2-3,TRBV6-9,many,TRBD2,CASPSGGLKPDTQYF,TGTGCCAGCCCTTCGGGAGGTTTGAAGCCAGATACGCAGTATTTT
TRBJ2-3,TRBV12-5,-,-,CASGLVLSGDRRDTQYF,TGTGCTAGTGGTTTGGTACTTTCGGGAGACAGAAGAGATACGCAGTATTTT
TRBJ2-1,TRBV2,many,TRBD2,CASSLRTSGDYNEQFF,TGTGCCAGCAGTTTGAGGACTAGCGGGGACTACAATGAGCAGTTCTTC
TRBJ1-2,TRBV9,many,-,CASSVAETSGYTF,TGTGCCAGCAGCGTAGCTGAGACAAGTGGCTACACCTTC
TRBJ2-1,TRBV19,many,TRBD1,CASSRQGGDEQFF,TGTGCCAGTAGTAGACAGGGGGGCGATGAGCAGTTCTTC
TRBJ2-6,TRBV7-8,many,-,CASSPGQTSSGANVLTF,TGTGCCAGCAGCCCAGGACAGACGAGCTCTGGGGCCAACGTCCTGACTTTC
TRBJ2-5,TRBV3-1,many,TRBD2,CASRKREGGETQYF,TGTGCCAGCCGTAAGCGGGAGGGGGGGGAGACCCAGTACTTC
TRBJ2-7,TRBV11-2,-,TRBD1,CASSPWDRTRYEQYF,TGTGCCAGCAGCCCCTGGGACAGGACCCGCTACGAGCAGTACTTC
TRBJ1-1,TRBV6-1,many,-,CASSPVRDLITEAFF,TGTGCCAGCAGTCCCGTGAGGGACCTCATCACTGAAGCTTTCTTT
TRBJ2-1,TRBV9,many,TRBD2,CASSLSGDSYNEQFF,TGTGCCAGCAGCCTCAGCGGGGACTCCTACAATGAGCAGTTCTTC
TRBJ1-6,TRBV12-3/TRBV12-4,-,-,CASTLTGNSPLHF,TGTGCCAGCACCTTGACGGGGAATTCACCCCTCCACTTT
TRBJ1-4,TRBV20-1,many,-,CSAQGPEEKLFF,TGCAGTGCTCAGGGGCCGGAGGAAAAACTGTTTTTT
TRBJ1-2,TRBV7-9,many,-,CASSGGAGYTF,TGTGCCAGCAGCGGGGGGGCTGGCTACACCTTC
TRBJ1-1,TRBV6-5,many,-,CASSYNRNTEAFF,TGTGCCAGCAGTTACAACAGGAACACTGAAGCTTTCTTT
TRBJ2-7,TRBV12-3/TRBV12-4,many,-,CASREAGSSYEQYF,TGTGCCAGCAGGGAGGCGGGGAGCTCCTACGAGCAGTACTTC
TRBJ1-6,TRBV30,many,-,CAWGRTDNSPLHF,TGTGCCTGGGGCCGGACAGACAATTCACCCCTCCACTTT
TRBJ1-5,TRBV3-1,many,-,CASSQQRDQPQHF,TGTGCCAGCAGCCAACAACGTGATCAGCCCCAGCATTTT
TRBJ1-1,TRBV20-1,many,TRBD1,CSARTNDRGPEAFF,TGCAGTGCTCGAACGAACGACAGGGGTCCTGAAGCTTTCTTT
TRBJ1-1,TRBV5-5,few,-,CASSLAVVLNTEAFF,TGTGCCAGCAGCTTGGCCGTGGTCTTGAACACTGAAGCTTTCTTT
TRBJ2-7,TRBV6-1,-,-,CANISYGHEQYF,TGTGCCAACATCAGCTATGGCCACGAGCAGTACTTC
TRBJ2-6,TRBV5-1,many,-,CASSPGNSGANVLTF,TGCGCCAGCAGCCCCGGTAACTCTGGGGCCAACGTCCTGACTTTC
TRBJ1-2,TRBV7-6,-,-,CASSLYPNYGYTF,TGTGCCAGCAGCTTATATCCTAACTATGGCTACACCTTC
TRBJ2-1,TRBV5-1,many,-,CASRGVGNEQFF,TGCGCCAGCAGGGGGGTTGGCAATGAGCAGTTCTTC
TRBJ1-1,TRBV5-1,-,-,CASSLSWPYTEAFF,TGCGCCAGCAGCTTGTCATGGCCCTACACTGAAGCTTTCTTT
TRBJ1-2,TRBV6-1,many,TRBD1,CASSEGGTGNYGYTF,TGTGCCAGCAGTGAGGGGGGGACAGGGAACTATGGCTACACCTTC
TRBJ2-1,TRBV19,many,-,CASSPTGALVYNEQFF,TGTGCCAGTAGCCCCACCGGGGCTCTCGTCTACAATGAGCAGTTCTTC
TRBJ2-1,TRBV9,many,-,CASSVGGLDAYNEQFF,TGTGCCAGCAGCGTAGGGGGTCTTGACGCCTACAATGAGCAGTTCTTC
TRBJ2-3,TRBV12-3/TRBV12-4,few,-,CASTPGGILSLDTQYF,TGTGCCAGCACCCCCGGGGGTATTCTGTCGTTGGATACGCAGTATTTT
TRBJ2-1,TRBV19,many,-,CASSPGDVNEQFF,TGTGCCAGCTCCCCGGGAGATGTCAATGAGCAGTTCTTC
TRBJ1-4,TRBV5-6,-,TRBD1,CASSFEFGQGEKLFF,TGTGCCAGCAGCTTCGAATTTGGACAGGGTGAAAAACTGTTTTTT
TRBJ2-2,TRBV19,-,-,CASRSTWRPIRNTGELFF,TGTGCCAGTAGATCGACATGGAGACCGATAAGGAACACCGGGGAGCTGTTTTTT
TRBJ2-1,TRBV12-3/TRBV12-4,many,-,CASSQQWRGDNEQFF,TGTGCCAGCAGCCAACAGTGGCGGGGAGACAATGAGCAGTTCTTC
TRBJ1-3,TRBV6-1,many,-,CASSEQSGNTIYF,TGTGCCAGCAGTGAACAGTCTGGAAACACCATATATTTT
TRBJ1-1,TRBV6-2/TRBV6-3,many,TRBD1,CASRKRQGDLTEAFF,TGTGCCAGCAGGAAAAGACAGGGCGATCTGACTGAAGCTTTCTTT
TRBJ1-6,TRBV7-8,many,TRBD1,CASSQGEGRVSPLHF,TGTGCCAGCAGCCAGGGGGAGGGCAGGGTCTCACCCCTCCACTTT
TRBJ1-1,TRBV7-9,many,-,CASSFTGLDTEAFF,TGTGCCAGCAGCTTTACAGGGTTAGATACTGAAGCTTTCTTT
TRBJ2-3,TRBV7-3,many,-,CASSLGKTDTQYF,TGTGCCAGCAGCTTAGGAAAAACAGATACGCAGTATTTT
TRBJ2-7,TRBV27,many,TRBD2,CASSGLAGIEQYF,TGTGCCAGCAGCGGGCTAGCGGGGATCGAGCAGTACTTC
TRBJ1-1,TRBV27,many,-,CASSQQGMNTEAFF,TGTGCCAGCAGTCAACAGGGTATGAACACTGAAGCTTTCTTT
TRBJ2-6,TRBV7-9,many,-,CASSPDSGANVLTF,TGTGCCAGCAGCCCTGATTCTGGGGCCAACGTCCTGACTTTC
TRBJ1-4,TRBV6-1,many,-,CASSGKGSNEKLFF,TGTGCCAGCAGTGGAAAAGGATCTAATGAAAAACTGTTTTTT
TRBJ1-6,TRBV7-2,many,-,CASSLGPDTLHF,TGTGCCAGCAGTCTAGGGCCGGACACCCTCCACTTT
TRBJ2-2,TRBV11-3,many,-,CASRRDPNTGELFF,TGTGCCAGCAGACGGGACCCGAACACCGGGGAGCTGTTTTTT
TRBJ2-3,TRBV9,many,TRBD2,CASSPGGLAITDTQYF,TGTGCCAGCAGCCCGGGGGGACTAGCAATCACAGATACGCAGTATTTT
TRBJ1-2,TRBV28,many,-,CASSPPFGGNYGYTF,TGTGCCAGCAGTCCCCCATTCGGGGGCAACTATGGCTACACCTTC
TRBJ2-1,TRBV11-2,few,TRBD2,CASSASGINEQFF,TGTGCCAGCAGCGCTAGCGGGATCAATGAGCAGTTCTTC